These T cell receptor beta chains were read from a single sample in a study of technical replicates of blood from several donors. The data were produced by immunoSEQ multiplex PCR, yet TCRdb's version contains in-frame clones alone and is incomplete. The table includes under 95,000 clones, around 94% detected once. The sequenced sample consisted of T cells isolated from PBMCs. The receptors were gathered from a human donor in good health. CDR3s include the opening cysteine and the closing phenylalanine or tryptophan. Each record gives: J gene, V gene, CDR3 length, CDR3 protein.

j_call: TRBJ2-5
v_call: TRBV2
cdr3_length: 11
cdr3_aa: CASRVGETQYF

j_call: TRBJ1-6
v_call: TRBV27
cdr3_length: 18
cdr3_aa: CASSKYRDRGNYNSPLHF

j_call: TRBJ2-5
v_call: TRBV1
cdr3_length: 19
cdr3_aa: CTSSQDLPKSVAFQETQYF

j_call: TRBJ2-2
v_call: TRBV2
cdr3_length: 15
cdr3_aa: CASCVGQPNTGELFF

j_call: TRBJ2-1
v_call: TRBV15
cdr3_length: 19
cdr3_aa: CATTTWGGTGTSGGSEQFF

j_call: TRBJ2-5
v_call: TRBV5-1
cdr3_length: 17
cdr3_aa: CASNPRGMRVPGETQYF

j_call: TRBJ2-1
v_call: TRBV7-6
cdr3_length: 19
cdr3_aa: CASSATLTAGLASFYEQFF

j_call: TRBJ2-7
v_call: TRBV11-2
cdr3_length: 11
cdr3_aa: CASSIYAEEYF

j_call: TRBJ2-3
v_call: TRBV5-4
cdr3_length: 18
cdr3_aa: CASSRPRGEDYRGDTQYF

j_call: TRBJ2-3
v_call: TRBV7-3
cdr3_length: 12
cdr3_aa: CASSSGRDTQYF

j_call: TRBJ2-5
v_call: TRBV2
cdr3_length: 14
cdr3_aa: CASLFDRGRETQYF

j_call: TRBJ2-7
v_call: TRBV18
cdr3_length: 16
cdr3_aa: CASSPLGLDYSYEQYF

j_call: TRBJ2-7
v_call: TRBV7-9
cdr3_length: 13
cdr3_aa: CASTLARTYEQYF

j_call: TRBJ2-1
v_call: TRBV5-8
cdr3_length: 16
cdr3_aa: CASSTALGTGYNEQFF

j_call: TRBJ2-1
v_call: TRBV7-7
cdr3_length: 13
cdr3_aa: CATRDSLYNEQFF

j_call: TRBJ1-1
v_call: TRBV19
cdr3_length: 11
cdr3_aa: CASNLGLEAFF

j_call: TRBJ2-2
v_call: TRBV25-1
cdr3_length: 16
cdr3_aa: CASSESGTAGTGELFF

j_call: TRBJ2-3
v_call: TRBV5-4
cdr3_length: 16
cdr3_aa: CASSFPASGRTDTQYF

j_call: TRBJ2-3
v_call: TRBV9
cdr3_length: 15
cdr3_aa: CASSVGQSPTDTQYF

j_call: TRBJ2-1
v_call: TRBV5-4
cdr3_length: 13
cdr3_aa: CASSLAEGAGQFF

j_call: TRBJ2-7
v_call: TRBV9
cdr3_length: 14
cdr3_aa: CASSLGLAGGEQYF

j_call: TRBJ2-7
v_call: TRBV7-6
cdr3_length: 14
cdr3_aa: CASSENRGSHEQYF

j_call: TRBJ2-1
v_call: TRBV5-4
cdr3_length: 12
cdr3_aa: CASSLQGNEQFF

j_call: TRBJ2-3
v_call: TRBV7-9
cdr3_length: 16
cdr3_aa: CASSTPTGGGTDTQYF

j_call: TRBJ2-3
v_call: TRBV27
cdr3_length: 17
cdr3_aa: CASSFDQGQGWTDTQYF

j_call: TRBJ1-2
v_call: TRBV28
cdr3_length: 16
cdr3_aa: CASTPSGASWWGGYTF

j_call: TRBJ1-2
v_call: TRBV6-6
cdr3_length: 15
cdr3_aa: CASSYTGGGSYGYTF

j_call: TRBJ2-7
v_call: TRBV28
cdr3_length: 14
cdr3_aa: CASSTWTGDDEQYF

j_call: TRBJ2-7
v_call: TRBV5-5
cdr3_length: 13
cdr3_aa: CASSLLLAYEQYF

j_call: TRBJ1-1
v_call: TRBV11-2
cdr3_length: 15
cdr3_aa: CASSFQGGSNTEAFF

j_call: TRBJ1-2
v_call: TRBV30
cdr3_length: 16
cdr3_aa: CAWSVTEAVAPYGYTF

j_call: TRBJ2-7
v_call: TRBV30
cdr3_length: 13
cdr3_aa: CAWSGLAFYEQYF

j_call: TRBJ2-1
v_call: TRBV18
cdr3_length: 13
cdr3_aa: CASSLAGDNEQFF

j_call: TRBJ1-1
v_call: TRBV6-5
cdr3_length: 12
cdr3_aa: CASSSYGLVAFF

j_call: TRBJ1-1
v_call: TRBV4-1
cdr3_length: 16
cdr3_aa: CASSQVTGLMNTEAFF

j_call: TRBJ2-2
v_call: TRBV19
cdr3_length: 17
cdr3_aa: CASSRRLAGGNTGELFF

j_call: TRBJ1-1
v_call: TRBV4-2
cdr3_length: 16
cdr3_aa: CASSQPLTGEGTEAFF

j_call: TRBJ1-2
v_call: TRBV5-1
cdr3_length: 15
cdr3_aa: CASSLGQGRDYGYTF

j_call: TRBJ1-2
v_call: TRBV10-3
cdr3_length: 13
cdr3_aa: CAISESGTGGYTF

j_call: TRBJ2-1
v_call: TRBV5-1
cdr3_length: 13
cdr3_aa: CASSLGSSDEQFF

j_call: TRBJ2-3
v_call: TRBV11-2
cdr3_length: 16
cdr3_aa: CASSLEAGVNTDTQYF

j_call: TRBJ1-1
v_call: TRBV5-6
cdr3_length: 13
cdr3_aa: CASSLEQGEGAFF

j_call: TRBJ2-2
v_call: TRBV6-5
cdr3_length: 15
cdr3_aa: CASTLQAIDTGELFF

j_call: TRBJ1-1
v_call: TRBV4-2
cdr3_length: 15
cdr3_aa: CASSQGDRDLGEAFF

j_call: TRBJ2-5
v_call: TRBV5-1
cdr3_length: 15
cdr3_aa: CASRPTSGGGETQYF

j_call: TRBJ1-1
v_call: TRBV19
cdr3_length: 15
cdr3_aa: CASGVTDSSNTEAFF